One sample yielded the 25 T cell receptor beta chains listed below, sequenced in a study of siplizumab effects on memory and regulatory T cells. Only in-frame clones appear in the TCRdb table, and some are missing; sequencing was by immunoSEQ multiplex PCR. The data contain tens of thousands of clones, about 90% of them singletons. The sample was CD8+ T cells sorted from blood. The origin of the receptors is a human donor in good health.

V and J are TRBV7-2 and TRBJ1-2; unclear D gene. The CDR3 runs 12 residues. Germline assignment: CDR1 SGHTA and CDR2 FQGNSA. V lost 1 base, J lost 4 bases, and 4 bases lay in between. CDR3 loop: CASSLDLYGYTF. The CDR3 nucleotides read TGTGCCAGCAGCTTAGATCTCTATGGCTACACCTTC. Together with reference TRBV7-2 and TRBJ1-2, the CDR3 gives the full variable domain: GAGVSQSPSNKVTEKGKDVELRCDPISGHTALYWYRQSLGQGLEFLIYFQGNSAPDKSGLPSDRFSAERTGGSVSTLTIQRTQQEDSAVYLCASSLDLYGYTFGSGTRLTVV.

Comment on this clone: The same CDR3 also results from other DNA sequences found in this sample. The J gene is TRBJ1-1, the V gene TRBV4-1, with D hard to call. The CDR3 is 14 amino acids. Germline lookup yields CDR1 MGHRA and CDR2 YSYEKL. Trimming took off 1 base at V and 3 bases at J, with 9 bases between the two ends. The CDR3 spells CASSQVAGDTEAFF. In nucleotides, the CDR3 is TGCGCCAGCAGCCAAGTGGCAGGAGACACTGAAGCTTTCTTT.

This CDR3 reads CATSRDTLSYEQYF. CDR3 DNA: TGTGCCACCAGCAGAGACACGCTCTCCTACGAGCAGTACTTC. This rearrangement joins TRBV15 to TRBJ2-7; the D is unclear. V lost 0 bases, J lost 0 bases, and 6 bases lay in between. Germline V gives CDR1 LNHNV, CDR2 YYDKDF (reference sequence). CDR3 length: 14 amino acids.

The V and J genes are TRBV7-9 and TRBJ1-1; unclear D gene. The germline V and J ends were trimmed by 8 bases and 4 bases, with 11 bases remaining between them. There are 12 residues in the CDR3. The germline gives CDR1 SEHNR, CDR2 FQNEAQ (reference sequence). For the CDR3, the DNA is TGTGCCAGCGGTATCGTTGGCACTGAAGCTTTCTTT. Translation: CASGIVGTEAFF. Variable domain in full (rest from reference TRBV7-9 and TRBJ1-1): DTGVSQNPRHKITKRGQNVTFRCDPISEHNRLYWYRQTLGQGPEFLTYFQNEAQLEKSRLLSDRFSAERPKGSFSTLEIQRTEQGDSAMYLCASGIVGTEAFFGQGTRLTVV.

The V call is TRBV14, the J call TRBJ2-7; D call uncertain. This CDR3 comprises 14 residues. Trimming took off 0 bases at V and 2 bases at J, with 8 bases between the two ends. Germline CDR1 is SGHDN and CDR2 is FVKESK. The CDR3 DNA reads as TGTGCCAGCAGCCAAGATGGTACAGCCTACGAGCAGTACTTC. Encoded protein: CASSQDGTAYEQYF.

The chain has TRBV6-6 and TRBJ2-3, with TRBD2 matching 13 bases. The germline gives CDR1 MNHNY, CDR2 SVGAGI (reference sequence). J lost 3 bases, V lost 6 bases, and 3 bases had no gene match. This CDR3 is built from 15 residues. The CDR3 spells CASSLGLAGTDTQYF. The CDR3 bases are TGTGCCAGCAGCCTGGGACTAGCGGGAACAGATACGCAGTATTTT.

This sequence joins TRBV7-9 and TRBJ2-3, with 7 bases aligning to TRBD2. The germline gives CDR1 SEHNR, CDR2 FQNEAQ (reference sequence). The CDR3 is 16 residues long. V gave up 0 bases and J gave up 4 bases; unmatched junction bases: 7. CDR3 residues: CASSLAAGVVADTQYF. The CDR3 nucleotides read TGTGCCAGCAGCTTAGCGGCGGGAGTCGTAGCAGATACGCAGTATTTT. The variable domain in full, completed from reference TRBV7-9 and TRBJ2-3, reads DTGVSQNPRHKITKRGQNVTFRCDPISEHNRLYWYRQTLGQGPEFLTYFQNEAQLEKSRLLSDRFSAERPKGSFSTLEIQRTEQGDSAMYLCASSLAAGVVADTQYFGPGTRLTVL.

V is TRBV15 and J is TRBJ2-7, with D perhaps given as TRBD1 or TRBD2 (6 bases each). Germline CDR1 and CDR2: LNHNV and YYDKDF (reference sequence). This CDR3 spans 16 amino acids. The V gene lost 0 bases and the J gene lost 1 base, with 13 bases spanning the gap. CDR3 protein: CATSREGGGRSYEQYF. CDR3 DNA sequence: TGTGCCACCAGCAGAGAAGGAGGGGGTCGGTCCTACGAGCAGTACTTC.

This chain uses TRBV6-1 with TRBJ2-3; 9 bases agree with TRBD2. This CDR3 has 16 amino acids. Germline CDR1 is MNHNS and CDR2 is SASEGT. With V trimmed by 2 bases and J by 2 bases, 5 bases remained unmatched. Here the CDR3 DNA reads TGTGCCAGCAGTGAATACCTAGCGGGAATCACAGATACGCAGTATTTT. It translates to CASSEYLAGITDTQYF.

The chain recombines TRBV4-1 with TRBJ2-1, with TRBD1 identical over 8 bases. The germline gives CDR1 MGHRA, CDR2 YSYEKL. The CDR3 covers 14 residues. Trimming cost V 4 bases and J 8 bases; bases outside gene matches: 7. For the CDR3, the DNA is TGCGCCAGCAGCCTCAATGACAGGGGACATGAGCAGTTCTTC. Translation gives CASSLNDRGHEQFF.

This chain connects TRBV6-5 to TRBJ1-2, with D possibly being TRBD1 (6 bases). Germline V gene sequence: CDR1 MNHEY, CDR2 SVGAGI. This CDR3 is 15 amino acids long. V gave up 6 bases and J gave up 8 bases, with 22 bases separating them. The CDR3 loop reads CASRQRQDRSTGYTF. The CDR3 coding sequence is TGTGCCAGCAGGCAAAGACAGGATCGATCTACGGGCTACACCTTC.

This clone was observed a single time. The rearrangement links TRBV27 to TRBJ1-1; 7 bases line up with TRBD1. Trimming removed 3 bases from V and 0 bases from J; junction bases left unmatched: 7. Germline V gene data show CDR1 as MNHEY and CDR2 as SMNVEV (reference sequence). This CDR3 contains 16 residues. In nucleotides, the CDR3 is TGTGCCAGCAGTTTCACGGCGACAGGGCTGAACACTGAAGCTTTCTTT. Translation gives CASSFTATGLNTEAFF.

The V and J genes are TRBV5-1 and TRBJ1-2; no clear D gene. The germline gives CDR1 SGHRS, CDR2 YFSETQ. The length of the CDR3 is 14 residues. V dropped 4 bases and J dropped 1 base, with 11 bases sitting between them. The CDR3 DNA sequence: TGCGCCAGCAGCCTCGGACCAATTAACTATGGCTACACCTTC. This gives the protein CASSLGPINYGYTF.

V gene TRBV7-6 combines with J gene TRBJ2-2; tentatively, D is TRBD1 (6 bases). Germline values: CDR1 SGHVS, CDR2 FNYEAQ. The CDR3 contains 15 residues. The V gene lost 8 bases and the J gene lost 6 bases, with 19 bases spanning the gap. This CDR3 reads CASGPRQGSAGELFF. CDR3 coding DNA: TGTGCCAGCGGCCCCCGCCAGGGGTCCGCCGGGGAGCTGTTTTTT.

The chain employs TRBV29-1 and TRBJ1-1; D remains ambiguous. CDR1 and CDR2 (germline): SQVTM, ANQGSEA. The CDR3 totals 13 residues. V gave up 4 bases and J gave up 4 bases, with 13 bases separating them. For the CDR3, the DNA is TGCAGCGTTGGGCCCGGAGGGTCCACTGAAGCTTTCTTT. It encodes CSVGPGGSTEAFF.

A few counts support this clone. The rearrangement links TRBV7-6 to TRBJ1-1, with D uncertain. This CDR3 has 14 residues. CDR1 and CDR2 (germline): SGHVS, FNYEAQ. Trimming took off 5 bases at V and 3 bases at J, with 13 bases between the two ends. The CDR3 is CASSQTIGYTEAFF. In DNA form, the CDR3 reads TGTGCCAGCAGCCAGACCATAGGGTACACTGAAGCTTTCTTT.

The chain links TRBV7-9 to TRBJ1-6; D is unclear. The CDR3 extends over 13 amino acids. Germline V gene lookup returns CDR1 SEHNR and CDR2 FQNEAQ (reference sequence). The V end lost 4 bases, the J end lost 7 bases, and 8 bases lay between the germline ends. The CDR3 reads CASSSGPNSPLHF. CDR3 nucleotides: TGTGCCAGCAGCTCAGGACCCAATTCACCCCTCCACTTT.

The chain is built from TRBV27 and TRBJ2-1; D may be TRBD2 (5 bases). The CDR3 contains 13 residues. CDR1 is MNHEY, CDR2 SMNVEV, per germline (reference sequence). Trimming removed 3 bases from V and 10 bases from J, with 13 bases in between. The CDR3 coding sequence is TGTGCCAGCAGTTTTTCCCCGGGCGGGGAGCAGTTCTTC. Encoded protein: CASSFSPGGEQFF.

This clone was found once. This chain uses TRBV6-1 with TRBJ1-5; possibly TRBD1 for D (5 bases). V lost 10 bases and J 5 bases, leaving 21 bases between the germline ends. CDR3 length: 15 amino acids. Germline V gene sequence: CDR1 MNHNS, CDR2 SASEGT. The CDR3 coding sequence is TGTGCCACCTCGTACAGGACTCCCGGGGATCAGCCCCAGCATTTT. Residues: CATSYRTPGDQPQHF.

This clone was seen a handful of times. The CDR3 region has the DNA TGTGCCAGCAGCGGGACCAACACCGGGGAGCTGTTTTTT. Its protein is CASSGTNTGELFF. The chain combines TRBV6-4 with TRBJ2-2, with D perhaps given as TRBD1 or TRBD2 (5 bases each). The ends were cut back, 6 bases at V and 2 bases at J, with 7 bases in the middle. CDR1 is MRHNA, CDR2 SNTAGT, per germline. This CDR3 is 13 amino acids long.

The CDR3 region is CASSGSRTSGAKETQYF. The CDR3 bases are TGTGCCAGCAGCGGATCCCGGACTAGCGGGGCAAAAGAGACCCAGTACTTC. The V and J genes are TRBV9 and TRBJ2-5; 12 bases fit TRBD2. The junction had 9 bases not matched to a gene; V was cut back by 3 bases and J by 3 bases. The CDR3 contains 17 residues. Germline V CDR1 and CDR2: SGDLS, YYNGEE.

The count of this clone is one. The chain joins TRBV4-1 to TRBJ1-2; D gene uncertain. The CDR3 is 14 amino acids. Per germline, CDR1 MGHRA and CDR2 YSYEKL. The germline V and J ends were trimmed by 1 base and 0 bases, with 6 bases remaining between them. The CDR3 DNA reads TGCGCCAGCAGCCAAGCTACAGCTAACTATGGCTACACCTTC. It yields the protein CASSQATANYGYTF.

V usage is TRBV10-3 and J usage is TRBJ2-2, with 8 positions matching TRBD2. The CDR3 length is 18 residues. Trimming at V came to 0 bases and at J to 0 bases, leaving 6 bases not matched to a gene. Germline assignment: CDR1 ENHRY and CDR2 SYGVKD. The CDR3 sequence: CAISESAGETANTGELFF. CDR3 nucleotide sequence: TGTGCCATCAGTGAGTCAGCGGGGGAAACCGCGAACACCGGGGAGCTGTTTTTT.

In this sample, this clone turned up once. The gene calls are TRBV4-2 and TRBJ2-2, with 7 nucleotides matching TRBD2. The CDR3 loop spans 16 amino acids. Trimming removed 2 bases from V and 3 bases from J; junction bases left unmatched: 6. Germline lookup yields CDR1 LGHNA and CDR2 YNFKEQ. The CDR3 nucleotides read TGTGCCAGCAGCCAAAGCCTAGCGGATTACACCGGGGAGCTGTTTTTT. This codes for CASSQSLADYTGELFF.

This chain connects TRBV27 to TRBJ2-1, with D unclear. Germline assignment: CDR1 MNHEY and CDR2 SMNVEV (reference sequence). The V gene lost 6 bases and the J gene lost 6 bases, with 12 bases spanning the gap. The CDR3 sequence is 13 residues long. The CDR3 sequence: CASSPLLFNEQFF. The CDR3 region has the DNA TGTGCCAGCAGCCCGCTACTTTTCAATGAGCAGTTCTTC.